This is a list of T cell receptor beta chains from one sample in a study of blood T cell repertoires in COVID-19. Generated by immunoSEQ multiplex PCR, the TCRdb table keeps only in-frame clones and is missing some. The sample has about 150,000 clones, 76% seen once. The sample was peripheral blood. Receptor source: a man aged 55 to 70 with acute or convalescent COVID-19. The CDR3 runs from the conserved cysteine through the conserved F or W. A D gene is named only where the DNA matches it firmly. The size field is filled for only some rows; it gives once, few, many or a size class.

J | size | D | V | DNA | CDR3
TRBJ1-1 | - | TRBD1 | TRBV2 | TGTGCCAGCAGTGCAGTTGGTCGACAGGGGGCTGAAGCTTTCTTT | CASSAVGRQGAEAFF
TRBJ2-1 | - | TRBD2 | TRBV9 | TGTGCCAGCAGCGGGACTAGCGGGCCTTTCAATGAGCAGTTCTTC | CASSGTSGPFNEQFF
TRBJ2-7 | - | - | TRBV6-5 | TGTGCCAGCAGTTACTCCCTAGCGCCTTACGAGCAGTACTTC | CASSYSLAPYEQYF
TRBJ2-2 | - | - | TRBV6-5 | TGTGCCAGCAGTCCTTCCGGACTCACCGGGGAGCTGTTTTTT | CASSPSGLTGELFF
TRBJ2-3 | - | - | TRBV6-6 | TGTGCCAGCAGTCTGCCACACACAGATACGCAGTATTTT | CASSLPHTDTQYF
TRBJ2-1 | - | TRBD1 | TRBV11-2 | TGTGCCAGCAGCTTAGTGATTCGGGACAGGCCCACTTACAATGAGCAGTTCTTC | CASSLVIRDRPTYNEQFF
TRBJ2-3 | - | TRBD2 | TRBV13 | TGTGCCAGCAGCCCGGGACTAGCGTTTAGCACAGATACGCAGTATTTT | CASSPGLAFSTDTQYF
TRBJ2-3 | - | TRBD1 | TRBV16 | TGTGCCAGCAGCCAATCGCCGGGACAGGGGGACGCAGATACGCAGTATTTT | CASSQSPGQGDADTQYF
TRBJ2-1 | - | TRBD2 | TRBV7-2 | TGTGCCAGCAGCTCCGGACTAGCGGGAGCGAATGAGCAGTTCTTC | CASSSGLAGANEQFF
TRBJ1-6 | - | - | TRBV9 | TGTGCCAGCAGCGGGGGGGGATCCCATAATTCACCCCTCCACTTT | CASSGGGSHNSPLHF
TRBJ2-7 | few | TRBD2 | TRBV27 | TGTGCCAGCAGTCTCTTAACTAGCGGGAATCTCTACGAGCAGTACTTC | CASSLLTSGNLYEQYF
TRBJ1-2 | - | - | TRBV7-2 | TGTGCCAGCAGCGAAAGGCGGAACTATGGCTACACCTTC | CASSERRNYGYTF
TRBJ2-1 | - | - | TRBV28 | TGTGCCAGCAGTTTTCCCAGGGACAATGAGCAGTTCTTC | CASSFPRDNEQFF
TRBJ2-7 | - | - | TRBV27 | TGTGCCACTTCACAGGGTTACTTGCGCGAGCAGTACTTC | CATSQGYLREQYF
TRBJ1-5 | - | - | TRBV5-8 | TGTGCCAGCAGCTTATTCCAACAGAATAGCAATCAGCCCCAGCATTTT | CASSLFQQNSNQPQHF
TRBJ2-1 | - | TRBD2 | TRBV3-1/TRBV3-2 | TGTGCCAGCAGGCCAACTAGCGGGAGCTCTTGGGAGCAGTTCTTC | CASRPTSGSSWEQFF
TRBJ2-3 | - | - | TRBV9 | TGTGCCAGCAGCGCAGGGTGGCTATTTACAGATACGCAGTATTTT | CASSAGWLFTDTQYF
TRBJ2-7 | - | TRBD1 | TRBV19 | TGTGCCAGTAGTATTGGGACAGGGATTTCCTACGAGCAGTACTTC | CASSIGTGISYEQYF
TRBJ1-1 | - | TRBD1 | TRBV7-9 | TGTGCCAGCAGCGTGGGACAGATCACTGAAGCTTTCTTT | CASSVGQITEAFF
TRBJ2-3 | - | - | TRBV29-1 | TGCAGCGTTGACTCTAGCACAGATACGCAGTATTTT | CSVDSSTDTQYF
TRBJ1-2 | - | TRBD1 | TRBV15 | TGTGCCACCAGAAAACCAGGGGGGAGGATTAACTATGGCTACACCTTC | CATRKPGGRINYGYTF
TRBJ2-7 | - | TRBD2 | TRBV7-2 | TGTGCCAGCAGCTCCGCCGGGACTAGCGGCTACGAGCAGTACTTC | CASSSAGTSGYEQYF
TRBJ2-1 | many | TRBD1 | TRBV3-1/TRBV3-2 | TGTGCCAGCAGCCAAGAATGGGGACAGGGAAGGTCGGTCGCGCAGTTCTTC | CASSQEWGQGRSVAQFF
TRBJ2-3 | - | TRBD2 | TRBV4-2 | TGTGCCAGCAGCCAAGCTTTTCGGGAGGGTTCAGATACGCAGTATTTT | CASSQAFREGSDTQYF
TRBJ2-5 | - | - | TRBV5-1 | TGCGCCAGCAGCTTGGTGATTAGCCCCGGGACCCAGTACTTC | CASSLVISPGTQYF